This entry is about one TCR beta chain. This sample is part of a study of blood T cell repertoires in COVID-19. Germline assignment: CDR1 GTSNPN and CDR2 SVGIG (reference sequence). V lost 2 bases and J lost 2, with 14 bases in between. The CDR3 contains 15 residues. Assay used: immunoSEQ multiplex PCR; TCRdb lists only in-frame clones, some missing. The sample carries about 85,000 clones, about 84% recorded once. The gene calls are TRBV30 and TRBJ2-3; possible D gene TRBD1, 5 bases. The source of this sequence is a human donor in a cohort sampled during active COVID-19. Specimen: peripheral blood. The CDR3 spells CAWSLSQGNTDTQYF. The CDR3 nucleotides are TGTGCCTGGAGTTTATCGCAGGGAAACACAGATACGCAGTATTTT.